One and the same sample provided the 29 T cell receptor beta chains below, sequenced in a study of blood T cell repertoires in COVID-19. Here immunoSEQ multiplex PCR was the method, and the copy in TCRdb shows in-frame clones only, minus some. The repertoire holds some 250,000 clones, with approximately 87% as singletons. The sequencing input was peripheral blood. All receptors come from a man aged 55-75 years with acute or convalescent COVID-19.

About this clone: The same CDR3 can be traced to other DNA sequences in this sample. V is TRBV6-5 and J is TRBJ1-1; tentatively, D is TRBD1 (5 bases). Deletions cut 7 bases from V and 3 bases from J, with 6 bases between. This CDR3 has 11 amino acids. Germline CDR1 MNHEY, CDR2 SVGAGI. Here the CDR3 reads CASKGDTEAFF. The CDR3 DNA sequence: TGTGCCAGCAAAGGGGACACTGAAGCTTTCTTT.

This chain uses TRBV7-3 with TRBJ2-3, with D perhaps matching TRBD2 (7 bases). V dropped 2 bases and J dropped 1 base, with 16 bases sitting between them. CDR1 is SGHTA and CDR2 is FQGTGA in the germline V gene. This CDR3 is built from 17 residues. CDR3 loop: CASSLLGGLAGTDTQYF. CDR3 DNA: TGTGCCAGCAGCTTATTGGGGGGCCTAGCGGGCACAGATACGCAGTATTTT.

The chain uses TRBV2 and TRBJ2-7, with TRBD1 identical over 7 bases. CDR1 and CDR2 from the germline V gene are SNHLY and FYNNEI. The trim removed 6 bases at V and 4 bases at J, leaving 12 bases unmatched. This CDR3 is built from 15 residues. Written as DNA, the CDR3 is TGTGCCAGCAGGGATTCCGGGACAGTTAGTTACGAGCAGTACTTC. As protein: CASRDSGTVSYEQYF.

V usage is TRBV29-1 and J usage is TRBJ2-1; D might be TRBD1 (6 bases). There are 17 residues in the CDR3. Trimming took off 4 bases at V and 7 bases at J, with 26 bases between the two ends. Germline V gives CDR1 SQVTM, CDR2 ANQGSEA. CDR3 region: CSVVPGTGTTFGNEQFF. The CDR3 DNA reads TGCAGCGTTGTCCCCGGGACCGGGACAACCTTTGGGAATGAGCAGTTCTTC.

The chain has TRBV28 and TRBJ2-6, with 8 bases matching TRBD1. V trimming: 8 bases; J trimming: 0 bases; junction bases outside the gene matches: 9. The germline V gene encodes CDR1 MDHEN and CDR2 SYDVKM. The CDR3 consists of 17 residues. The CDR3 protein is CASDAQGASSGANVLTF. The CDR3 nucleotides read TGTGCCAGCGATGCTCAGGGGGCTTCCTCTGGGGCCAACGTCCTGACTTTC. Based on the CDR3 plus reference TRBV28 and TRBJ2-6, the full variable domain is DVKVTQSSRYLVKRTGEKVFLECVQDMDHENMFWYRQDPGLGLRLIYFSYDVKMKEKGDIPEGYSVSREKKERFSLILESASTNQTSMYLCASDAQGASSGANVLTFGAGSRLTVL.

The gene calls are TRBV19 and TRBJ1-1; TRBD1 aligns across 9 bases. Germline CDR1 is LNHDA and CDR2 is SQIVND (reference sequence). This CDR3 comprises 15 residues. V dropped 9 bases and J dropped 8; count of bases not matched to a gene: 16. The CDR3 loop reads CASRKREGQGGEAFF. The CDR3 region has the DNA TGTGCCAGCCGAAAGAGGGAGGGACAGGGAGGCGAAGCTTTCTTT.

The chain has TRBV9 and TRBJ1-4; a weak D match, TRBD1 (5 bases). The V end lost 0 bases, the J end lost 6 bases, and 12 bases lay between the germline ends. Germline V gene sequence: CDR1 SGDLS, CDR2 YYNGEE. The CDR3 totals 15 residues. The CDR3 sequence: CASSVDGAGDEKLFF. Written as DNA, the CDR3 is TGTGCCAGCAGCGTAGATGGGGCCGGCGATGAAAAACTGTTTTTT.

V is TRBV6-5 and J is TRBJ1-2; D is undetermined. Trimming removed 0 bases from V and 8 bases from J, with 13 bases in between. The CDR3 contains 14 residues. The V gene's germline CDR1 is MNHEY and CDR2 SVGAGI. The DNA of the CDR3 is TGTGCCAGCAGTTACTCGTCAAAGTCGGGAGGCTACACCTTC. It encodes CASSYSSKSGGYTF.

This clone appeared once. The chain recombines TRBV30 with TRBJ1-3; D may be TRBD1 (5 bases). V was clipped by 0 bases and J by 3 bases, with 15 bases between them. Germline CDR1 GTSNPN, CDR2 SVGIG (reference sequence). The CDR3 totals 16 residues. The CDR3 sequence is CAWSVPRQFYGNTIYF. CDR3 coding DNA: TGTGCCTGGAGTGTCCCCCGACAGTTTTATGGAAACACCATATATTTT.

The rearrangement uses TRBV11-3 and TRBJ1-2; 7 bases agree with TRBD1. Germline loops: CDR1 SGHNT, CDR2 YENEEA. Trimming at V came to 2 bases and at J to 3 bases, leaving 6 bases not matched to a gene. There are 15 residues in the CDR3. The CDR3 nucleotides are TGTGCCAGCAGCTTATTAGACAGGGAGGACTATGGCTACACCTTC. This codes for CASSLLDREDYGYTF.

This chain links TRBV28 with TRBJ2-1, with 9 nucleotides matching TRBD2. The length of the CDR3 is 15 residues. Germline CDR1 reads MDHEN; CDR2 reads SYDVKM. V shed 5 bases, J shed 2 bases, and the junction held 4 bases outside the gene matches. In nucleotides, the CDR3 is TGTGCCAGCAGTAGAGCGGGAGGTGCCTACAATGAGCAGTTCTTC. Translated: CASSRAGGAYNEQFF.

The chain employs TRBV12-3 or TRBV12-4 and TRBJ2-1, with D maybe TRBD2 (6 bases). The V end lost 6 bases, the J end lost 9 bases, and 12 bases lay between the germline ends. The CDR3 is made up of 12 amino acids. The CDR3 loop is CASRFYGGEQFF. In DNA form, the CDR3 reads TGTGCCAGCAGATTCTACGGGGGTGAGCAGTTCTTC.

The rearrangement uses TRBV5-1 and TRBJ1-1, with D unresolved. Germline assignment: CDR1 SGHRS and CDR2 YFSETQ. V lost 0 bases, J lost 0 bases, and 6 bases lay in between. CDR3 length: 14 residues. CDR3 in amino acids: CASSLDVVNTEAFF. The CDR3, as DNA: TGCGCCAGCAGCTTGGACGTAGTGAACACTGAAGCTTTCTTT.

The chain is built from TRBV28 and TRBJ2-7; D gene unclear. The V end lost 3 bases, the J end lost 3 bases, and 9 bases lay between the germline ends. The CDR3 loop spans 13 amino acids. Germline V gives CDR1 MDHEN, CDR2 SYDVKM. Written as DNA, the CDR3 is TGTGCCAGCAGTTTGAGCCCCAACTACGAGCAGTACTTC. As protein: CASSLSPNYEQYF.

The chain recombines TRBV2 with TRBJ2-2; 9 bases are a match to TRBD2. The J segment lost 1 base and the V segment lost 7 bases, leaving 4 bases of the junction unmatched. Germline V gene data show CDR1 as SNHLY and CDR2 as FYNNEI. The CDR3 sequence is 15 residues long. The CDR3 protein is CASNPLAGNTGELFF. CDR3 sequence (DNA): TGTGCCAGCAACCCACTAGCGGGGAACACCGGGGAGCTGTTTTTT.

This chain links TRBV14 with TRBJ2-7; 9 nucleotides match TRBD1. Germline V gene data show CDR1 as SGHDN and CDR2 as FVKESK. This CDR3 contains 15 residues. J gave up 3 bases and V 1 base, and 4 bases lay outside the gene matches. CDR3 nucleotides: TGTGCCAGCAGCCAAGGACAGGGGGTGGGCTACGAGCAGTACTTC. The encoded protein is CASSQGQGVGYEQYF.

The rearrangement links TRBV2 to TRBJ2-1, with 12 bases identical to TRBD2. Germline lookup yields CDR1 SNHLY and CDR2 FYNNEI. The CDR3 runs to 14 residues. V was clipped by 7 bases and J by 13 bases; unmatched bases: 11. CDR3 nucleotide sequence: TGTGCCAGCACCCCCGTCGGGACTAGCGGGCCACAGTTCTTC. This gives the protein CASTPVGTSGPQFF.

The genes are TRBV30 and TRBJ2-3; the match to TRBD1 covers 7 bases. The ends lost 4 bases at V and 3 bases at J; junction bases unmatched: 7. Germline CDR1 and CDR2: GTSNPN and SVGIG (reference sequence). This CDR3 spans 14 amino acids. For the CDR3, the DNA is TGTGCCTGGAAGAGGGGGCGTTTGACAGATACGCAGTATTTT. Translating gives CAWKRGRLTDTQYF.

The CDR3 DNA follows: TGTGCCAGCAGCCAGGGCCCAAGTTACAATGAGCAGTTCTTC. It codes for CASSQGPSYNEQFF. J is TRBJ2-1 and V is TRBV5-6; TRBD1 is a possible D gene (5 bases). This CDR3 is built from 14 residues. V gave up 4 bases and J gave up 4 bases, with 12 bases separating them. CDR1 is SGHDT and CDR2 is YYEEEE in the germline V gene.

This chain joins TRBV2 and TRBJ2-7; no definite D call. The CDR3 loop spans 11 amino acids. CDR1 and CDR2 (germline): SNHLY, FYNNEI. V was shortened by 5 bases and J by 3 bases, with 5 bases between the two germline ends. For the CDR3, the DNA is TGTGCCAGCAGTACATACTACGAGCAGTACTTC. The encoded protein is CASSTYYEQYF.

The genes are TRBV5-8 and TRBJ2-7; weak D call: TRBD2 (5 bases). The CDR3 totals 14 residues. CDR1 and CDR2 from the germline V gene are SGHTS and YDEGEE. V was clipped by 5 bases and J by 2 bases, with 14 bases between them. The CDR3 here is CASRRGLLAYEQYF. The CDR3 nucleotides read TGTGCCAGCAGACGCGGACTCCTTGCCTACGAGCAGTACTTC.

This chain connects TRBV14 to TRBJ2-7; D gene ambiguous. This CDR3 region has 15 residues. V was clipped by 1 base and J by 3 bases, with 13 bases between them. The germline gives CDR1 SGHDN, CDR2 FVKESK. The CDR3 here is CASSQATSNYYEQYF. The CDR3 bases are TGTGCCAGCAGCCAAGCCACAAGTAATTACTACGAGCAGTACTTC.

This clone was detected ten times or more. The V gene is TRBV28, the J gene TRBJ2-7; TRBD2 aligns across 11 bases. Germline V gene data show CDR1 as MDHEN and CDR2 as SYDVKM. The CDR3 sequence is 16 residues long. Trimming took 5 bases from V and 1 from J; bases not matched to a gene: 7. Here the CDR3 reads CASSLTSGRPSYEQYF. Written as DNA, the CDR3 is TGTGCCAGCAGTCTTACTAGCGGGAGACCTTCCTACGAGCAGTACTTC.

The chain joins TRBV19 to TRBJ1-2, with D hard to call. Deletions cut 2 bases from V and 0 bases from J, with 13 bases between. CDR3 length: 16 residues. Germline values: CDR1 LNHDA, CDR2 SQIVND (reference sequence). CDR3 sequence: CASSISAAGTNYGYTF. DNA for the CDR3: TGTGCCAGTAGTATATCGGCCGCAGGAACTAACTATGGCTACACCTTC.

The gene calls are TRBV6-2 or TRBV6-3 and TRBJ2-2; 9 bases fit TRBD2. With 0 bases clipped from V and 4 bases from J, the junction kept 9 bases outside the gene matches. The V gene's germline CDR1 is MNHEY and CDR2 SVGEGT. The CDR3 is 18 amino acids. The CDR3 DNA reads TGTGCCAGCAGTTACTCGATGGTAGCGGGAGACCTCACCGGGGAGCTGTTTTTT. Translation gives CASSYSMVAGDLTGELFF.

This clone was recorded once. The chain has TRBV4-2 and TRBJ2-3, with 7 bases lining up with TRBD2. The CDR3 length is 14 residues. Looked up from germline, CDR1 is LGHNA and CDR2 is YNFKEQ. After removal of 2 bases from V and 3 bases from J, the junction contained 2 bases not matched to a gene. CDR3 bases: TGTGCCAGCAGCCAAAACGGGAGGACAGATACGCAGTATTTT. Its translation: CASSQNGRTDTQYF.

The chain is built from TRBV4-3 and TRBJ1-3; the match to TRBD1 covers 7 bases. Germline CDR1 is LGHNA and CDR2 is YSLEER. The CDR3 sequence is 15 residues long. V shed 3 bases and J 2 bases; nucleotides not matched to a gene: 4. CDR3 sequence: CASSQVTGAGNTIYF. As DNA, the CDR3 is TGCGCCAGCAGCCAGGTTACAGGGGCTGGAAACACCATATATTTT.

The chain recombines TRBV27 with TRBJ2-5; maybe TRBD1 (5 bases). Germline V gene lookup returns CDR1 MNHEY and CDR2 SMNVEV (reference sequence). Trimming shortened V by 4 bases and J by 1 base, and 7 bases separated the two germline ends. The CDR3 has 13 amino acids. The CDR3 reads CASSWTTQETQYF. CDR3 DNA sequence: TGTGCCAGCAGTTGGACAACCCAAGAGACCCAGTACTTC.

The chain recombines TRBV5-6 with TRBJ2-3, with a weak D call TRBD2 (6 bases). There are 15 residues in the CDR3. The V end was cut by 7 bases, the J end by 3 bases, with 18 bases between. Germline V lookup: CDR1 SGHDT, CDR2 YYEEEE. The CDR3 region is CASAKRGGPTDTQYF. The CDR3 coding sequence is TGTGCCAGCGCAAAACGTGGAGGGCCGACAGATACGCAGTATTTT.